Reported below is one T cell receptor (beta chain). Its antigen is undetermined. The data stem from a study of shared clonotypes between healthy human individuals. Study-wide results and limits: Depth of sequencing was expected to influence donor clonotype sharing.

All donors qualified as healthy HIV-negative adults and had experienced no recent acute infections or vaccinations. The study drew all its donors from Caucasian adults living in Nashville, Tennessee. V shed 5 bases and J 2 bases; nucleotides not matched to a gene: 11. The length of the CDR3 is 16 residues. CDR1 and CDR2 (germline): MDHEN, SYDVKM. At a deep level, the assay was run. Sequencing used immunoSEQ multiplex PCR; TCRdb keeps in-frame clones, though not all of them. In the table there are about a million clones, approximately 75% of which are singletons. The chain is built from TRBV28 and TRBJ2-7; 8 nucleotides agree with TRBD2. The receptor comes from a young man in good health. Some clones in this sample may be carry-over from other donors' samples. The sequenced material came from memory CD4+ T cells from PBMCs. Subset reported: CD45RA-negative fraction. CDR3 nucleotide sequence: TGTGCCAGCAGTCCCTACTCAAGCGGGGGCCCCTACGAGCAGTACTTC. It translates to CASSPYSSGGPYEQYF.